This T cell receptor beta chain stems from a study of Tregs in tolerant kidney transplant recipients (dated by TCRdb to between 2018 and 2021). Describing the broader study: Related donors were used in the transplants with nonmyeloablative bone marrow transplantation, and mixed chimerism was transient in the human trials. TCRbeta sequencing was used in the study to identify donor-specific regulatory T cells before combined kidney and bone marrow transplantation, and the identified cells were then tracked after transplant.

As concerns this clone: The antigen this receptor binds is unknown. From the germline J gene comes the end of the CDR3, since the read stops 3 residues before it.

Genomic DNA was extracted from sorted cells with the QIAGEN DNeasy Blood and Tissue Kit for TCRbeta CDR3 sequencing. Through immunoSEQ, high-throughput TCRbeta CDR3 sequencing was done commercially, including PCR amplification with internal controls and bias correction. Concerning the study's data processing: Unique productive TCRbeta sequences were defined by CDR3 nucleotide sequence when primers matched and otherwise by CDR3 amino acid sequence together with Vbeta and Jbeta genes. As a correction for sorting error, sequences shared between sorted populations at a frequency ratio of 2:1 or less were discarded, and the remaining shared sequences were assigned to the higher population. A sequence counted as donor-reactive if, in CFSE-low cells, the sequence had a frequency of at least 0.01% and was expanded at least 5-fold compared with unstimulated cells. Repertoire divergence was quantified by Jensen-Shannon divergence calculated from the top 100 TCRbeta sequences ranked by frequency. For any sample with multiple sequencing runs, sorting error was corrected in each run separately before the runs were pooled. TCRdb limited this immuneACCESS table to in-frame rearrangements with V and J called. A share of clones is missing; checked studies link under half to unresolved V genes, and the rest is unexplained. The V and J calls and clone size come from that table; D and trimming were worked out from the DNA. The sample's own table lists 50,000 or so clones. The ten most abundant clones make up about 0.83% of the sample.

The CDR3, from cysteine to phenylalanine, totals 12 residues. The 27 bases shown cover part of the CDR3, and their frame starts at base 1. CDR1 is given as SGHTA and CDR2 as FQGNSA, both from the germline V gene. The paper's findings and limits, for the study overall: In tolerant patients, donor-specific Tregs expanded more than Tregs overall, which suggests antigen-driven rather than nonspecific expansion. Biological reproducibility was not directly addressed, though technical replication error appeared minimal. PCR primers changed over time for some patients, so nucleotide-level comparison across those patients' samples was not possible. Because only a small number of patients were included, the study had limitations, and the results will need to be validated in larger populations as well as under other immunosuppression protocols. The most biologically relevant and donor-specific TCRbeta repertoire appeared to be identified by expanding Tregs with activated donor B cells.

What the time point label conveys for this sample: blood sample drawn before combined kidney and bone marrow transplant. Thawed PBMCs were FACS-sorted into unstimulated Tregs (CD4+CD25+CD127-), CD4+ non-Tregs (CD4+CD25-), CD4 cells and CD8 cells. Patients were several combined kidney and bone marrow transplant recipients from the ITN036ST trial, and only these trial subjects had samples available. Healthy control blood was processed by Ficoll density gradient to PBMCs and cryopreserved; patient PBMCs were collected before and after transplant. This clonotype originated in a human donor who received a combined kidney and bone marrow transplant. This specimen consisted of CD4+ T cells from blood, obtained before the transplant. Here the chain combines TRBV7-2 and TRBJ1-2; the D gene cannot be named for sure. The CDR3 region: CASSLRGKGYTF. The sequenced part of the CDR3 DNA is TGTGCCAGCAGCCTCCGGGGAAAAGGC.